The present TCR beta chain was sequenced within a study of T cells in Graves' hyperthyroidism and ophthalmopathy. Ophthalmopathy in the patients scored at least 3 on Clinical Activity Score and at least 4 on NOSPECS grade, lasting under 3 months. Criteria for exclusion of patients were uncontrolled infection, other autoimmune disease, pregnancy or lactation. The PBMCs studied were ones that came from roughly 11 ml fresh peripheral blood. This clonotype has at least ten counts. The target antigen is unknown. TCR beta CDR3 regions were amplified from RNA. The study used the HTBI primer set for a first-round RT-PCR of the TCR CDR3. TCRdb ran MiXCR on the multiplex PCR reads and lists one entry per CDR3 protein. The sample includes nearly 600,000 distinct CDR3 sequences, approximately 15% of them seen just once. Study-level findings and limits: The authors' 13 V-J model separated ophthalmopathy from stable hyperthyroidism.

Sample: blood. This sequence originates from a woman between 18 and 30 years old with Graves' ophthalmopathy.

CDR3 protein: CSAKVGTNSLYEQYF. In nucleotides, the CDR3 is TGCAGTGCTAAAGTCGGGACTAACTCCCTCTACGAGCAGTACTTC. The chain recombines TRBV20-1 with TRBJ2-7; the match to TRBD2 covers 7 bases. CDR1 DFQATT and CDR2 SNEGSKA come from the germline V gene (reference sequence). J gave up 3 bases and V 4 bases, and 12 bases lay outside the gene matches. This CDR3 contains 15 residues.